Shown below are 17 T cell receptor beta chains from a single sample sequenced in a study of T cell repertoires in cytomegalovirus infection (dated by TCRdb to the late 2010s). Their antigen targets remain unknown. TCRdb lists the instrument as Illumina HiSeq 1500. In-frame beta chains were kept once TCRdb had trimmed the public reads at Q25 with fastp and called clones with MiXCR. Merged by CDR3 protein, the rows form single entries marked with the most common genes and DNA. The sample includes roughly 700,000 distinct CDR3 sequences, with roughly 30% observed a single time. Clones ranked in the top ten supply 15% to 20% of the sample. The intended sense of this specimen's treatment or condition label: in vitro stimulation with specific CMV peptide epitopes to enrich CMV-specific T cells. Specimen: cultured PBMCs, collected from culture after CMV antigen stimulation. The source is a human donor in good health (CMV status not recorded). Some clones in this sample may be carry-over from other donors' samples.

The chain recombines TRBV3-1 with TRBJ1-3; no clear D gene. The CDR3 length is 15 residues. Germline lookup yields CDR1 LGHDT and CDR2 YNNKEL (reference sequence). V was trimmed by 3 bases and J by 0 bases, leaving 9 bases between them. CDR3 nucleotides: TGTGCCAGCAGCCATCGGTTAGTCTCTGGAAACACCATATATTTT. Encoded protein: CASSHRLVSGNTIYF.

As regards this clonotype: A much larger clonotype is one base distant, so this may be a read error. V gene TRBV7-9 combines with J gene TRBJ1-1, with unresolved D. Germline CDR1 SEHNR, CDR2 FQNEAQ (reference sequence). This CDR3 has 14 residues. CDR3 sequence reads: CASSLAMINTVAFF. The CDR3 DNA reads as TGTGCCAGCAGCTTAGCGATGATCAACACTGTAGCTTTCTTT.

The gene calls are TRBV18 and TRBJ2-4; TRBD1 agrees at 11 bases. CDR1 and CDR2 (germline): KGHSH, LQKENI. J was trimmed by 8 bases and V by 6 bases; bases with no gene match: 6. This CDR3 spans 14 amino acids. CDR3 protein: CASSAGTGGDIQYF. Here the CDR3 DNA reads TGTGCCAGCTCCGCGGGGACAGGGGGAGACATTCAGTACTTC.

The chain combines TRBV7-8 with TRBJ2-5, with unresolved D. CDR3 length: 14 amino acids. The ends were cut back, 5 bases at V and 1 base at J, with 11 bases in the middle. Germline V gives CDR1 SGHVS, CDR2 FQNEAQ. The CDR3 protein is CASSLRPRQETQYF. DNA for the CDR3: TGTGCCAGCAGCCTTAGACCCCGCCAAGAGACCCAGTACTTC.

The chain combines TRBV29-1 with TRBJ2-1; D gene ambiguous. The germline V and J ends were trimmed by 2 bases and 10 bases, with 6 bases remaining between them. Germline V gives CDR1 SQVTM, CDR2 ANQGSEA. The CDR3 totals 10 residues. CDR3 coding DNA: TGCAGCGTTGAAACCGGGGAGCAGTTCTTC. This gives the protein CSVETGEQFF.

This clonotype turned up a few times. The rearrangement joins TRBV18 to TRBJ1-1; D is undetermined. V was clipped by 2 bases and J by 4 bases, with 8 bases between them. CDR1 is KGHSH and CDR2 is LQKENI in the germline V gene. This CDR3 is 13 amino acids long. In DNA, the CDR3 is TGTGCCAGCTCACCATCGGTAGCCACTGAAGCTTTCTTT. Amino acids: CASSPSVATEAFF.

The CDR3 protein is CASSSPIAGGLWNEQFF. CDR3 coding DNA: TGTGCCAGCAGCTCCCCCATAGCGGGAGGGCTGTGGAATGAGCAGTTCTTC. This chain connects TRBV7-9 to TRBJ2-1; 11 positions match TRBD2. The germline gives CDR1 SEHNR, CDR2 FQNEAQ (reference sequence). Trimming at V came to 4 bases and at J to 7 bases, leaving 12 bases not matched to a gene. The CDR3 extends over 17 amino acids.

This clonotype came up many times. This chain joins TRBV7-2 and TRBJ2-1; D uncertain. Germline V lookup: CDR1 SGHTA, CDR2 FQGNSA. The germline V and J ends were trimmed by 3 bases and 3 bases, with 6 bases remaining between them. This CDR3 spans 13 amino acids. CDR3 loop: CASSLTVYNEQFF. In DNA form, the CDR3 reads TGTGCCAGCAGCTTGACTGTCTACAATGAGCAGTTCTTC. The whole variable domain, remainder taken from reference TRBV7-2 and TRBJ2-1, is GAGVSQSPSNKVTEKGKDVELRCDPISGHTALYWYRQSLGQGLEFLIYFQGNSAPDKSGLPSDRFSAERTGGSVSTLTIQRTQQEDSAVYLCASSLTVYNEQFFGPGTRLTVL.

This clonotype was observed a handful of times. This sequence joins TRBV7-2 and TRBJ2-2; TRBD2 agrees at 10 bases. Looked up from germline, CDR1 is SGHTA and CDR2 is FQGNSA. This CDR3 is built from 16 residues. V shed 1 base and J 7 bases; nucleotides not matched to a gene: 6. CDR3: CASSLVLAGRDGELFF. In DNA, the CDR3 is TGTGCCAGCAGCTTAGTACTAGCGGGACGGGACGGGGAGCTGTTTTTT.

This clonotype was counted only a few times. This chain joins TRBV7-2 and TRBJ2-7; D gene unclear. Germline-derived CDR1 and CDR2 are SGHTA and FQGNSA. Trimming removed 5 bases at V and 4 bases at J, with 18 bases between. The CDR3 runs to 15 residues. The CDR3 DNA reads TGTGCCAGCAGCGCCCCCATTGGGGATATGTACGAGCAGTACTTC. This sequence encodes CASSAPIGDMYEQYF.

The chain is built from TRBV6-2 or TRBV6-3 and TRBJ2-1; D may match TRBD1 or TRBD2 (6 bases each). In germline, CDR1 is MNHEY, CDR2 SVGEGT. The CDR3 is made up of 18 amino acids. V was cut by 2 bases and J by 9 bases, with 26 bases left in between. CDR3: CASSYTGGRSITRGEQFF. The CDR3 bases are TGTGCCAGCAGTTACACCGGGGGCAGATCTATTACTAGAGGTGAGCAGTTCTTC.

This clonotype occurred a few times. V is TRBV19 and J is TRBJ1-6, with 8 positions matching TRBD1. V lost 10 bases to trimming and J lost 9 bases; unmatched junction nucleotides: 8. The CDR3 contains 13 residues. Germline loops: CDR1 LNHDA, CDR2 SQIVND (reference sequence). CDR3 DNA: TGTGCCACCGCAGGGGGCTCAGTTTCACCCCTCCACTTT. As protein: CATAGGSVSPLHF.

This clonotype has more than one count but fewer than ten. The V call is TRBV6-5, the J call TRBJ2-7; TRBD1 matches at 8 bases. The CDR3 spans 14 residues. Trimming cost V 2 bases and J 6 bases; bases outside gene matches: 6. CDR1 is MNHEY and CDR2 is SVGAGI in the germline V gene. DNA for the CDR3: TGTGCCAGCAGTTACCCGGACAGGGCTGGCGAGCAGTACTTC. It specifies CASSYPDRAGEQYF.

The J gene is TRBJ1-2, the V gene TRBV2; 7 positions agree with TRBD1. The germline V gene has CDR1 SNHLY and CDR2 FYNNEI. This CDR3 is built from 12 residues. The junction had 7 bases not matched to a gene; V was cut back by 8 bases and J by 7 bases. CDR3 amino acids: CASGQVVFGYTF. The CDR3 DNA reads as TGTGCCAGCGGACAGGTGGTTTTTGGCTACACCTTC.

This clonotype was seen a few times. CDR3 in DNA: TGTGCCAGCATTAACCTGGACACCTGGATGGCTTTCTTT. Protein: CASINLDTWMAFF. This chain uses TRBV28 with TRBJ1-1, with D maybe TRBD1 (5 bases). V lost 7 bases, J lost 11 bases, and 20 bases lay in between. Germline V gene lookup returns CDR1 MDHEN and CDR2 SYDVKM. The CDR3 extends over 13 amino acids.

The chain is built from TRBV2 and TRBJ1-6; D uncertain. With 9 bases removed from V and 3 bases from J, the gap between germline ends came to 12 bases. The CDR3 extends over 14 amino acids. Per germline, CDR1 SNHLY and CDR2 FYNNEI. The CDR3 is CASAKSFYNSPLHF. CDR3 coding DNA: TGTGCCAGTGCGAAGAGTTTCTATAATTCACCCCTCCACTTT.

J is TRBJ2-5 and V is TRBV7-9, with D hard to call. The germline gives CDR1 SEHNR, CDR2 FQNEAQ (reference sequence). The CDR3 has 15 amino acids. V lost 2 bases and J lost 4, with 14 bases in between. The chain's CDR3 is CASSLSSGPGETQYF. CDR3 bases: TGTGCCAGCAGCTTATCTAGTGGTCCCGGAGAGACCCAGTACTTC.